Listed below are T cell receptor beta chains from one sample, sequenced in a study of T-cell memory formation after mild COVID-19. MiXCR was run by TCRdb on the 5' RACE reads, yielding one entry per CDR3 protein. There are approximately 260,000 distinct CDR3 sequences in the sample; more than 15% occur only once, and 23% lies in the top ten. Sequencing was done on a sample of PBMCs or a T cell subset sorted from them (not recorded which). All receptors come from a man younger than 35 who had mild COVID-19 (a few samples of this study predate the infection). Cell type and time point are not known. CDR3s include the opening cysteine and the closing phenylalanine or tryptophan. Each record gives: J gene, clone size, V gene, D gene, CDR3 DNA, CDR3 protein. D genes are given only for firm matches. A row's size may be missing; if present it is once, few, many or a size class.

j_gene: TRBJ2-7
abundance: -
v_gene: TRBV7-9
d_gene: TRBD1
CDR3nt: TGTGCCAGCAGCTTACCAGACAGGGTACACGAGCAGTACTTC
CDR3aa: CASSLPDRVHEQYF

j_gene: TRBJ2-1
abundance: few
v_gene: TRBV4-3
d_gene: -
CDR3nt: TGCGCCAGCAGCCATGGAACCGCACGATACAATGAGCAGTTCTTC
CDR3aa: CASSHGTARYNEQFF

j_gene: TRBJ2-1
abundance: -
v_gene: TRBV5-1
d_gene: -
CDR3nt: TGCGCCAGCAGGACCCCAGGTTCCTTTGAGCAGTTCTTC
CDR3aa: CASRTPGSFEQFF

j_gene: TRBJ1-5
abundance: -
v_gene: TRBV28
d_gene: -
CDR3nt: TGTGCCAGCAGGGCCGCAGGGGCGGGTCAGCCCCAGCATTTT
CDR3aa: CASRAAGAGQPQHF

j_gene: TRBJ1-1
abundance: few
v_gene: TRBV27
d_gene: -
CDR3nt: TGTGCCAGTGGACAGAACACTGAAGCTTTCTTT
CDR3aa: CASGQNTEAFF

j_gene: TRBJ1-1
abundance: -
v_gene: TRBV5-1
d_gene: TRBD1
CDR3nt: TGCGCCAGCAGCAGACAGGGTAAGGACACTGAAGCTTTCTTT
CDR3aa: CASSRQGKDTEAFF

j_gene: TRBJ2-3
abundance: few
v_gene: TRBV18
d_gene: -
CDR3nt: TGTGCCAGCTCACCGGGCCCCGGCGCAGATACGCAGTATTTT
CDR3aa: CASSPGPGADTQYF

j_gene: TRBJ2-5
abundance: -
v_gene: TRBV7-9
d_gene: -
CDR3nt: TGTGCCAGCAGCTTCGGGACCGGCGGAGAGACCCAGTACTTC
CDR3aa: CASSFGTGGETQYF

j_gene: TRBJ2-1
abundance: many
v_gene: TRBV2
d_gene: -
CDR3nt: TGTGCCAGCGGCGGCATCCAGGGTCTTCTGGTCAATGAGCAGTTCTTC
CDR3aa: CASGGIQGLLVNEQFF

j_gene: TRBJ2-7
abundance: -
v_gene: TRBV6-1
d_gene: -
CDR3nt: TGTGCCAGCAGTGGGTCCGTCGAGCAGTACTTC
CDR3aa: CASSGSVEQYF

j_gene: TRBJ1-2
abundance: -
v_gene: TRBV7-8
d_gene: -
CDR3nt: TGTGCCAGCAGCCCGGATACAGGGTCTGCGGCTGGCTACACCTTC
CDR3aa: CASSPDTGSAAGYTF

j_gene: TRBJ2-1
abundance: few
v_gene: TRBV10-1
d_gene: TRBD2
CDR3nt: TGCGCCAGCAGTGAGGTAGCGGGGGGTTCCTACAATGAGCAGTTCTTC
CDR3aa: CASSEVAGGSYNEQFF

j_gene: TRBJ1-5
abundance: -
v_gene: TRBV7-8
d_gene: -
CDR3nt: TGTGCCAGCAGCTTAGAACCCTCCGGCCAGCCCCAGCATTTT
CDR3aa: CASSLEPSGQPQHF

j_gene: TRBJ2-1
abundance: -
v_gene: TRBV7-3
d_gene: TRBD1
CDR3nt: TGTGCCAGCAGCTTTTACGCCGGGACAGGGGTCTACAATGAGCAGTTCTTC
CDR3aa: CASSFYAGTGVYNEQFF

j_gene: TRBJ1-1
abundance: few
v_gene: TRBV10-3
d_gene: TRBD1
CDR3nt: TGTGCCACCGACGCGAATACAGGGGACAACACTGAAGCTTTCTTT
CDR3aa: CATDANTGDNTEAFF

j_gene: TRBJ2-2
abundance: -
v_gene: TRBV29-1
d_gene: -
CDR3nt: TGCAGCGTTGGGGGGGCAGCGAACACCGGGGAGCTGTTTTTT
CDR3aa: CSVGGAANTGELFF

j_gene: TRBJ1-5
abundance: few
v_gene: TRBV6-5
d_gene: -
CDR3nt: TGTGCCAGCAGCCCATGGGGGTTGCATCAGCCCCAGCATTTT
CDR3aa: CASSPWGLHQPQHF

j_gene: TRBJ2-2
abundance: few
v_gene: TRBV3-1
d_gene: -
CDR3nt: TGTGCCAGCAGAAAGAGGTCGGGGCTAGACACCGGGGAGCTGTTTTTT
CDR3aa: CASRKRSGLDTGELFF

j_gene: TRBJ1-2
abundance: few
v_gene: TRBV6-5
d_gene: -
CDR3nt: TGTGCCAGCAGAGGACAGACCTATGGCTACACCTTC
CDR3aa: CASRGQTYGYTF